Below are 13 T cell receptor beta chains sequenced from a single sample in a study of blood T cell repertoires in COVID-19. Clones were read by immunoSEQ multiplex PCR, and TCRdb kept only the in-frame ones, dropping some. The sample includes 130,000 or so clones, about 86% of them seen just once. Specimen: peripheral blood. The source is a woman aged 60-70 years with acute or convalescent COVID-19.

DNA of the CDR3: TGTGCCAGCGGAACAGGGGGCGTGAACACTGAAGCTTTCTTT. Encoded protein: CASGTGGVNTEAFF. The chain combines TRBV5-4 with TRBJ1-1, with 9 bases identical to TRBD1. CDR1 SGHNT and CDR2 YYREEE come from the germline V gene (reference sequence). The CDR3 extends over 14 amino acids. V lost 7 bases, J lost 0 bases, and 4 bases stayed unmatched.

The chain recombines TRBV6-2 or TRBV6-3 with TRBJ2-1; perhaps TRBD2 as D (7 bases). CDR1 is MNHEY, CDR2 SVGEGT, per germline. Trimming left V 7 bases short and J 5 bases short, with 21 bases between. The CDR3 contains 16 residues. The DNA of the CDR3 is TGTGCCAGCACCCCAGGGTGGGGGGGCAGAAACAATGAGCAGTTCTTC. It is translated as CASTPGWGGRNNEQFF.

This clone showed up just once. The V and J genes are TRBV10-2 and TRBJ1-1; maybe TRBD1 (6 bases). Germline CDR1 is WSHSY and CDR2 is SAAADI. The germline V and J ends were trimmed by 0 bases and 6 bases, with 14 bases remaining between them. CDR3 length: 15 amino acids. This chain's CDR3 is CASSESGGADSEAFF. The CDR3, as DNA: TGCGCCAGCAGTGAGTCGGGGGGGGCGGACTCTGAAGCTTTCTTT.

The chain has TRBV19 and TRBJ2-3, with 8 bases identical to TRBD1. The CDR3 is made up of 14 amino acids. Germline V gene data show CDR1 as LNHDA and CDR2 as SQIVND (reference sequence). Trimming took 7 bases from V and 4 from J; bases not matched to a gene: 7. The CDR3 nucleotides are TGTGCCAGTATGCGGACAGGGCAGGCAGATACGCAGTATTTT. Translation: CASMRTGQADTQYF.

The J gene is TRBJ2-5, the V gene TRBV5-1; 7 nucleotides align to TRBD1. The CDR3 has 16 amino acids. Germline values: CDR1 SGHRS, CDR2 YFSETQ. Trimming removed 3 bases from V and 5 bases from J; junction bases left unmatched: 13. As DNA, the CDR3 is TGCGCCAGCAGCTCGGGACGACAGGGCTCCGGCGAGACCCAGTACTTC. Translated, it gives CASSSGRQGSGETQYF.

The gene calls are TRBV6-4 and TRBJ2-5, with 7 positions matching TRBD1. Germline V CDR1 and CDR2: MRHNA, SNTAGT. There are 13 residues in the CDR3. The ends lost 5 bases at V and 4 bases at J; junction bases unmatched: 4. The CDR3 is CASSLNRGETQYF. The CDR3 DNA reads as TGTGCCAGCAGTCTAAACAGGGGAGAGACCCAGTACTTC.

The chain links TRBV27 to TRBJ2-7, with D perhaps TRBD1 (6 bases). Trimming cost V 6 bases and J 0 bases, with 12 bases left between them. The germline V gene encodes CDR1 MNHEY and CDR2 SMNVEV (reference sequence). CDR3 size: 14 residues. The CDR3 DNA follows: TGTGCCAGCAGCCGCGGACAGACCTCCTACGAGCAGTACTTC. Translation gives CASSRGQTSYEQYF.

The V call is TRBV4-3, the J call TRBJ1-2; unclear D gene. CDR1 is LGHNA, CDR2 YSLEER, per germline. Trimming cost V 0 bases and J 2 bases, with 10 bases left between them. The CDR3 loop spans 15 amino acids. The CDR3 DNA sequence: TGCGCCAGCAGCCAAGATCACGGTGTGAACTATGGCTACACCTTC. Its protein product is CASSQDHGVNYGYTF.

This chain links TRBV7-9 with TRBJ1-1; no definite D call. CDR1 is SEHNR and CDR2 is FQNEAQ in the germline V gene (reference sequence). V was trimmed by 6 bases and J by 0 bases, leaving 20 bases between them. This CDR3 contains 17 residues. The CDR3 spells CASRDRGSHPMNTEAFF. The CDR3 DNA is TGTGCCAGCAGAGACCGGGGTTCGCATCCGATGAACACTGAAGCTTTCTTT.

V usage is TRBV19 and J usage is TRBJ2-2; D is unresolved. CDR1 and CDR2 (germline): LNHDA, SQIVND (reference sequence). The CDR3 length is 15 residues. Trimming took off 3 bases at V and 1 base at J, with 9 bases between the two ends. CDR3 DNA: TGTGCCAGTAGTATTCCCAGAGGGAACACCGGGGAGCTGTTTTTT. Translating it yields CASSIPRGNTGELFF. Based on the CDR3 plus reference TRBV19 and TRBJ2-2, the full variable domain is DGGITQSPKYLFRKEGQNVTLSCEQNLNHDAMYWYRQDPGQGLRLIYYSQIVNDFQKGDIAEGYSVSREKKESFPLTVTSAQKNPTAFYLCASSIPRGNTGELFFGEGSRLTVL.

The genes are TRBV4-2 and TRBJ2-7; 9 bases line up with TRBD1. This CDR3 has 15 residues. Unmatched junction bases numbered 6, after V lost 0 bases and J lost 6 bases. Germline assignment: CDR1 LGHNA and CDR2 YNFKEQ. The CDR3: CASSQDEGQGFEQYF. In nucleotides, the CDR3 is TGTGCCAGCAGCCAAGATGAAGGACAGGGGTTCGAGCAGTACTTC.

The chain combines TRBV4-1 with TRBJ1-2; no clear D. There are 15 residues in the CDR3. V dropped 4 bases and J dropped 2 bases, with 14 bases sitting between them. Germline CDR1 MGHRA, CDR2 YSYEKL. CDR3 in DNA: TGCGCCAGCAGCCCGTACAGAGAAGTGAACTATGGCTACACCTTC. It specifies CASSPYREVNYGYTF.

V and J are TRBV28 and TRBJ1-4; D not certain. CDR1 is MDHEN and CDR2 is SYDVKM in the germline V gene. Trimming took 2 bases from V and 4 from J, leaving 8 bases between them. The CDR3 length is 14 residues. As DNA, the CDR3 is TGTGCCAGCAGTTTAGGAGGTAGTAATGAAAAACTGTTTTTT. Protein: CASSLGGSNEKLFF.